The rows below give T cell receptor beta chains drawn from one sample of a study of Graves' ophthalmopathy and Graves' hyperthyroidism. TCRdb analysed the multiplex PCR reads with MiXCR anew, one entry per CDR3 protein. The sample comprises roughly 1.1 million distinct CDR3 sequences, about two fifths of which are singletons, and 11% rests with the top ten. Sequences were obtained from peripheral blood or thyroid tissue (not recorded which). Source of these receptors: an adult man with Graves' hyperthyroidism. Each CDR3 is given with its conserved first and last residue. A D gene is named only where the DNA matches it firmly. Part of the rows lack a size; the others show once, few, many or a class for expanded clones.

DNA,CDR3,D,V,J,size
TGTGCCAGCAGGGATCACAGGGGTGGGTCCAACGTCCTGACTTTC,CASRDHRGGSNVLTF,TRBD1,TRBV25-1,TRBJ2-6,.
TGCAGTGCCAAGAAGGGGACAGGGGGGAATCAGCCCCAGCATTTT,CSAKKGTGGNQPQHF,TRBD1,TRBV20-1,TRBJ1-5,.
TGTGCCAGCGTCTCTGGCTACACCTTC,CASVSGYTF,.,TRBV27,TRBJ1-2,few
TGCAGTGCTCTGACCTCCCAGGGGCGTGAGACCCAGTACTTC,CSALTSQGRETQYF,.,TRBV20-1,TRBJ2-5,many
TGTGCCTGTAAGGGGAGAAGGGTCACGAACACCGGGGAGCTGTTTTTT,CACKGRRVTNTGELFF,.,TRBV7-8,TRBJ2-2,.
TGTGCCAGCAGCTCTTCTCGACAGGGGGCATCGGGAAACCGTATCACGCCCCAGCATTTT,CASSSSRQGASGNRITPQHF,TRBD1,TRBV7-9,TRBJ1-5,.
TGTGCCAGCAGTTACCACGAAGGATATCAGCCCCAGCATTTT,CASSYHEGYQPQHF,.,TRBV6-6,TRBJ1-5,.
TGCGCCAGCAGCCAAGATTCTACCTTGGGGCGGGGAGATGAAGCTTTCTTT,CASSQDSTLGRGDEAFF,.,TRBV4-1,TRBJ1-1,.
TGCAGTGCTAGGGGTACTGGGGACTACTACGAGCAGTACTTC,CSARGTGDYYEQYF,TRBD2,TRBV20-1,TRBJ2-7,many
TGTGCCAGCAGACCCGGAAGGGCTAGCGGGAGTGAGACCCAGTACTTC,CASRPGRASGSETQYF,TRBD2,TRBV12-3/TRBV12-4,TRBJ2-5,.
TGTGCCAGCATGGGGCAGGGCTACTACGAGCAGTACTTC,CASMGQGYYEQYF,.,TRBV12-3/TRBV12-4,TRBJ2-7,few
TGTGCCATCAGTGCCCATGGCAGAAGGGGCGAGCAGTACTTC,CAISAHGRRGEQYF,.,TRBV10-3,TRBJ2-7,.
TGTGCCAGCAGCTTAAACGCTCCAGGCATGAACACTGAAGCTTTCTTT,CASSLNAPGMNTEAFF,.,TRBV7-3,TRBJ1-1,many
TGCAGTGCTCGGCCCCTAGGGACAGGGCGTGCCTACGAGCAGTACTTC,CSARPLGTGRAYEQYF,TRBD1,TRBV20-1,TRBJ2-7,few
TGCGCCAGCAGCCAAGATGTCAACAGGGAGGAAAAACTGTTTTTT,CASSQDVNREEKLFF,.,TRBV4-3,TRBJ1-4,few
TGTGCCAGCAGTTTCACTCGTAGTGGCAGAGTGCACGAGCAGTACTTC,CASSFTRSGRVHEQYF,.,TRBV7-2,TRBJ2-7,.
TGTGCCAGCAGCCTACAGGGGGGCTTCGACGAGCAGTACTTC,CASSLQGGFDEQYF,TRBD1,TRBV7-9,TRBJ2-7,.
.,CDSSFYICSALDNYGYTF,.,TRBV11-2,TRBJ1-2,.
TGCGCCAGCCGGGGGGCATTCGACACCGGGGAGCTGTTTTTT,CASRGAFDTGELFF,.,TRBV5-1,TRBJ2-2,.